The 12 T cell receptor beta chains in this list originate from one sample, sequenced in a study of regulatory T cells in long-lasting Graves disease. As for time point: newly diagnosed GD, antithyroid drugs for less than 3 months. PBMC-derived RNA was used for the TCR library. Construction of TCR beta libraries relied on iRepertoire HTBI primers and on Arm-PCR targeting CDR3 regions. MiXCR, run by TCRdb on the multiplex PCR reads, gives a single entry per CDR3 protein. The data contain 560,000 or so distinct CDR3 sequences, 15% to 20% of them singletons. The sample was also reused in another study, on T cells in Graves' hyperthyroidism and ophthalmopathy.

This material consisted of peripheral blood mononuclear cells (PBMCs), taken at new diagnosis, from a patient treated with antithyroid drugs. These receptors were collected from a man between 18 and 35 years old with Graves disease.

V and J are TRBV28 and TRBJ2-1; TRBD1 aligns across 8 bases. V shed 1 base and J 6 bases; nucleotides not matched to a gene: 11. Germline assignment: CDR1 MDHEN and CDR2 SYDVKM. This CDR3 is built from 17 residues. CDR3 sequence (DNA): TGTGCCAGCAGTTTATCTCAGGGGGCAGGGGGCCGCAATGAGCAGTTCTTC. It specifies CASSLSQGAGGRNEQFF.

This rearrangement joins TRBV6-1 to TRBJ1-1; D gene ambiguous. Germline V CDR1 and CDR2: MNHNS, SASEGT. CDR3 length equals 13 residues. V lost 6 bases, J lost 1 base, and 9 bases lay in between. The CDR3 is CASRGGGNTEAFF. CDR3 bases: TGTGCCAGCAGAGGAGGAGGGAACACTGAAGCTTTCTTT.

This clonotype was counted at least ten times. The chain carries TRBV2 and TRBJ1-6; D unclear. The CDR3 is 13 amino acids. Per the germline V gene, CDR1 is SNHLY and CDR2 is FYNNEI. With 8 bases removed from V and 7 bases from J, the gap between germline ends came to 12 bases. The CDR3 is CASAEGGNSPLHF. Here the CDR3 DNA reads TGTGCCAGCGCAGAGGGTGGCAATTCACCCCTCCACTTT. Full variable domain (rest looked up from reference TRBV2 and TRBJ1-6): EPEVTQTPSHQVTQMGQEVILRCVPISNHLYFYWYRQILGQKVEFLVSFYNNEISEKSEIFDDQFSVERPDGSNFTLKIRSTKLEDSAMYFCASAEGGNSPLHFGNGTRLTVT.

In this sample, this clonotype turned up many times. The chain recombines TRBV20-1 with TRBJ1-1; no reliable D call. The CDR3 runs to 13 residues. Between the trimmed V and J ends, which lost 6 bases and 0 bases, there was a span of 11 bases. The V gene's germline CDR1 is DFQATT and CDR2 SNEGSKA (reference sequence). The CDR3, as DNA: TGCAGTGCCATAATGACCTTGAACACTGAAGCTTTCTTT. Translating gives CSAIMTLNTEAFF.

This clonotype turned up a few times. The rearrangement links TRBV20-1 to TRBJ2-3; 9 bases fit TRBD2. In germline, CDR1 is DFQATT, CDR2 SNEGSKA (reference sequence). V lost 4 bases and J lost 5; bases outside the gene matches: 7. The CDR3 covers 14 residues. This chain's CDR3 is CSATLSGRGDTQYF. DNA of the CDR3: TGCAGTGCTACCCTTAGCGGGAGAGGAGATACGCAGTATTTT.

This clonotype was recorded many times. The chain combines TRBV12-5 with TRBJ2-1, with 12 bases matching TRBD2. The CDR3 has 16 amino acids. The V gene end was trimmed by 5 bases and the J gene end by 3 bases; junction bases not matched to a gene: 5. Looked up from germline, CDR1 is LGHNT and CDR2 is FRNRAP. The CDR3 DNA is TGTGCTAGTGGTCCGCGGACTAGCGGGAACTACAATGAGCAGTTCTTC. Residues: CASGPRTSGNYNEQFF.

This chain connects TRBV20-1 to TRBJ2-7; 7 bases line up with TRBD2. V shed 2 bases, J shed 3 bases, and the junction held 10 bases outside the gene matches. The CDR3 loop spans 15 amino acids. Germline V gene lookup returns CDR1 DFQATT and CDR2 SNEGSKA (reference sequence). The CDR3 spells CSARPGAGSFYEQYF. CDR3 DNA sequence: TGCAGTGCTAGACCCGGAGCGGGATCTTTCTACGAGCAGTACTTC.

The CDR3 sequence: CASSYGRVWVDPLETQYF. CDR3 coding DNA: TGTGCCAGCAGTTATGGGAGAGTTTGGGTCGATCCATTGGAGACCCAGTACTTC. This chain connects TRBV6-5 to TRBJ2-5; weak D call: TRBD2 (5 bases). CDR3 length: 18 residues. The ends were cut back, 3 bases at V and 5 bases at J, with 25 bases in the middle. The germline gives CDR1 MNHEY, CDR2 SVGAGI.

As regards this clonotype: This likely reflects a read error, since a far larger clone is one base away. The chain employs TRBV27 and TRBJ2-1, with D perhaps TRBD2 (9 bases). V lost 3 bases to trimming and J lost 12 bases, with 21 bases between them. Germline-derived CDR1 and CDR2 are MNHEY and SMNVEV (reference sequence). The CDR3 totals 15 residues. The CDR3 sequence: CASSLFLAGTGGQFF. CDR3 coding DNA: TGTGCCAGCAGTTTGTTCCTAGCGGGGACAGGTGGGCAGTTCTTC.

The chain's CDR3 is CASSPPIQGYGYTF. The CDR3 DNA follows: TGTGCCAGCAGTCCCCCTATACAGGGCTATGGCTACACCTTC. The chain links TRBV12-3 or TRBV12-4 to TRBJ1-2; a possible D gene is TRBD1 (6 bases). V was shortened by 5 bases and J by 4 bases, with 14 bases between the two germline ends. The CDR3 spans 14 residues.

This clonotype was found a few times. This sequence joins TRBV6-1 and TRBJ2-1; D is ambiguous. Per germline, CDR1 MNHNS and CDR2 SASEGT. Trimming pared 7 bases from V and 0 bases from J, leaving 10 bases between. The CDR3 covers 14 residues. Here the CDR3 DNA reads TGTGCCAGCAATACACTGGTCTCCTACAATGAGCAGTTCTTC. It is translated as CASNTLVSYNEQFF.

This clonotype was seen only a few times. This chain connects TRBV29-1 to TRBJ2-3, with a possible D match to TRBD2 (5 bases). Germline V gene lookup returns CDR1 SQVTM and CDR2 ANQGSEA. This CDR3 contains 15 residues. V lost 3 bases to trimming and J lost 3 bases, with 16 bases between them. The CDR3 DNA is TGCAGCGTTGATAACCGGGGTGGGTTGACAGATACGCAGTATTTT. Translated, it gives CSVDNRGGLTDTQYF.